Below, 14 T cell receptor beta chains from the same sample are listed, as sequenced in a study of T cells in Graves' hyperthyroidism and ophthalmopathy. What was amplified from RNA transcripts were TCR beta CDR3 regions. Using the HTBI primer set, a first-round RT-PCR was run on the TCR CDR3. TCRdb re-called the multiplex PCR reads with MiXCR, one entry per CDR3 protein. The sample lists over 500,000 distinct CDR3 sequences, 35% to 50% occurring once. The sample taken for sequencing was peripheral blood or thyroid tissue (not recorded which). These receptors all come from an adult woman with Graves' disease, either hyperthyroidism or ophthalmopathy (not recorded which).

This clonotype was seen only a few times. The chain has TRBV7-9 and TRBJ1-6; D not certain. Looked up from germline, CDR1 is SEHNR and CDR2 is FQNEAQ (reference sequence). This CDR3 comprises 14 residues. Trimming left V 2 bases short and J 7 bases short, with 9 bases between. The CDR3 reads CASSLRRANSPLHF. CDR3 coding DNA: TGTGCCAGCAGCTTAAGGAGAGCGAATTCACCCCTCCACTTT.

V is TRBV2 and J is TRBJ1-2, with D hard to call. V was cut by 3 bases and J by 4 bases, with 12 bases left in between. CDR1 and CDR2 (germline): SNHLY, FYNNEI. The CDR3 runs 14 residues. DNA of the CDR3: TGTGCCAGCAGTGACGTGCAGCAGATCTATGGCTACACCTTC. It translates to CASSDVQQIYGYTF.

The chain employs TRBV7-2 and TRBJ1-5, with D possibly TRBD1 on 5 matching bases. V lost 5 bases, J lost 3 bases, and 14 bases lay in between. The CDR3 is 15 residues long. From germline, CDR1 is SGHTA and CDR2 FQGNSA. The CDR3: CASSLYGGDNQPQHF. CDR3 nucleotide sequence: TGTGCCAGCAGCCTCTACGGAGGGGACAATCAGCCCCAGCATTTT.

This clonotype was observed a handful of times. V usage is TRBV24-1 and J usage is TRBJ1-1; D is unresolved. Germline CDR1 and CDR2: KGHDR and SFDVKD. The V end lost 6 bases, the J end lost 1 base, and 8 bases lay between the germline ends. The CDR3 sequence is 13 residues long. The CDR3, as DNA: TGTGCCACCAGTTCGGTGGAGAACACTGAAGCTTTCTTT. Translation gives CATSSVENTEAFF.

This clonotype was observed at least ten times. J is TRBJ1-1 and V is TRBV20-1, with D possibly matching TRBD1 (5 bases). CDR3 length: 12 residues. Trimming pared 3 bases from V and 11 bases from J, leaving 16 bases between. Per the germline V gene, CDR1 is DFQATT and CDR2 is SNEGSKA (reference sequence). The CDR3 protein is CSASKQALGAFF. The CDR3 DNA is TGCAGTGCTAGTAAACAGGCGTTGGGTGCTTTCTTT.

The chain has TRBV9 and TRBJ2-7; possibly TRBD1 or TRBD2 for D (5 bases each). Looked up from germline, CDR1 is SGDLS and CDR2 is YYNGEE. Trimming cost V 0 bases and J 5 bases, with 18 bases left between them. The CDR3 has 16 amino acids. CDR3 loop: CASSVGGTGRDDEQYF. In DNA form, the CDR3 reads TGTGCCAGCAGCGTAGGCGGCACAGGCAGGGACGACGAGCAGTACTTC.

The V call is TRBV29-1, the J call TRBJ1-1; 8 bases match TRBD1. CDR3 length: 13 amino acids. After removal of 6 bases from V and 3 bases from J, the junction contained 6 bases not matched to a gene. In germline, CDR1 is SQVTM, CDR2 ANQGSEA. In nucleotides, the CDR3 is TGCAGCGTAGAGGACAGGGCGTACACTGAAGCTTTCTTT. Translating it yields CSVEDRAYTEAFF. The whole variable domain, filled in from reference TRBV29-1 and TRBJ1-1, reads SAVISQKPSRDICQRGTSLTIQCQVDSQVTMMFWYRQQPGQSLTLIATANQGSEATYESGFVIDKFPISRPNLTFSTLTVSNMSPEDSSIYLCSVEDRAYTEAFFGQGTRLTVV.

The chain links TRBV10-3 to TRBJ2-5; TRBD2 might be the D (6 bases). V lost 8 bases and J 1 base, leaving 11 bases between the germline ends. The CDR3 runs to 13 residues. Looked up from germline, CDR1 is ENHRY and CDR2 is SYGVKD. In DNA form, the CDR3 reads TGTGCCATCCGGGGGATCGGCCAAGAGACCCAGTACTTC. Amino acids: CAIRGIGQETQYF.

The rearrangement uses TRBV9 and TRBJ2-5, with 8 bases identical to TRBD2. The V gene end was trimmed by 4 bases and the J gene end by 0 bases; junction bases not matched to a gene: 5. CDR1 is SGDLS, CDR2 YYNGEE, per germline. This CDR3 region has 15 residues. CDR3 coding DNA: TGTGCCAGCAGCCGTAGCGGGGCGTACCAAGAGACCCAGTACTTC. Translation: CASSRSGAYQETQYF.

CDR3 DNA: TGTGCCAGCACTCTCCGCGCCGGAAGCCACTACGAGCAGTACTTC. This translates into CASTLRAGSHYEQYF. The J gene is TRBJ2-7, the V gene TRBV11-2; no firm D call. With 7 bases removed from V and 3 bases from J, the gap between germline ends came to 19 bases. CDR3 length: 15 residues. Germline values: CDR1 SGHAT, CDR2 FQNNGV.

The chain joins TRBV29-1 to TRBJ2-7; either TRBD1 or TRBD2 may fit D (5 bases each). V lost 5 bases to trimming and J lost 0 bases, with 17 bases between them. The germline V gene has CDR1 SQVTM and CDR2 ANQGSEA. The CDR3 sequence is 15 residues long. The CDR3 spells CSVRGAQVSSYEQYF. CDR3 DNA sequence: TGCAGCGTTCGAGGGGCGCAGGTGAGCTCCTACGAGCAGTACTTC.

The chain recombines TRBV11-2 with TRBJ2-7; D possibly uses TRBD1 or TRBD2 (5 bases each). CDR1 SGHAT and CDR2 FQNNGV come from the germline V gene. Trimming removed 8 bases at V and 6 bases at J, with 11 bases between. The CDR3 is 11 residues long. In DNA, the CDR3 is TGTGCCAGCTCGGGGCGCGGCGAGCAGTACTTC. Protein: CASSGRGEQYF.

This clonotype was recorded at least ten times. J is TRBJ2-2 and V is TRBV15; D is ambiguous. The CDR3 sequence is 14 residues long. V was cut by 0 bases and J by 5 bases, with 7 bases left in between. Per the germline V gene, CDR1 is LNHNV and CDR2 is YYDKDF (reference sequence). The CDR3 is CATSRDSVTGELFF. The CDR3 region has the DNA TGTGCCACCAGCAGAGACAGCGTAACCGGGGAGCTGTTTTTT. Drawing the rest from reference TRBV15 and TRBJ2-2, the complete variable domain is DAMVIQNPRYQVTQFGKPVTLSCSQTLNHNVMYWYQQKSSQAPKLLFHYYDKDFNNEADTPDNFQSRRPNTSFCFLDIRSPGLGDTAMYLCATSRDSVTGELFFGEGSRLTVL.

DNA of the CDR3: TGTGCCAGCAGCTTAGACGGCTCACCAACTAATGAAAAACTGTTTTTT. Translated: CASSLDGSPTNEKLFF. This chain connects TRBV7-2 to TRBJ1-4; D gene ambiguous. V lost 1 base to trimming and J lost 0 bases, with 9 bases between them. Germline CDR1 SGHTA, CDR2 FQGNSA. This CDR3 comprises 16 residues.